These T cell receptor beta chains were read from a single sample in a study of blood T cell repertoires in COVID-19. Repertoires were generated with immunoSEQ multiplex PCR, while TCRdb's copy carries only in-frame clones and drops some. The sample contains some 300,000 clones, around 91% of which appear only once. The specimen sequenced was peripheral blood. These receptors were taken from a woman aged 40 to 50 with COVID-19, enrolled during active disease. Both conserved end residues are part of each CDR3. The D gene is left open where the match is weak. Expanded clones are given a class, and other clones once, few, many or no size at all.

V: TRBV11-3
D: NA
J: TRBJ2-3
size: NA
CDR3: CASSTKLGPMGPDTQYF
DNA: TGTGCCAGCAGCACGAAACTAGGGCCTATGGGTCCAGATACGCAGTATTTT

V: TRBV18
D: NA
J: TRBJ1-5
size: once
CDR3: CASLGQSNQPQHF
DNA: TGTGCCAGCCTCGGACAGAGCAATCAGCCCCAGCATTTT

V: TRBV18
D: NA
J: TRBJ1-1
size: NA
CDR3: CASSPPGGLSTEAFF
DNA: TGTGCCAGCTCACCACCGGGGGGGTTGAGCACTGAAGCTTTCTTT

V: TRBV2
D: NA
J: TRBJ1-1
size: few
CDR3: CASSPALGALAFF
DNA: TGTGCCAGCAGCCCAGCCTTAGGGGCGCTTGCTTTCTTT

V: TRBV6-4
D: TRBD1
J: TRBJ1-1
size: few
CDR3: CASSPGQGGTEAFF
DNA: TGTGCCAGCAGTCCTGGACAGGGGGGGACTGAAGCTTTCTTT

V: TRBV27
D: NA
J: TRBJ2-1
size: NA
CDR3: CASSLTPLFHPYEQFF
DNA: TGTGCCAGCAGCTTGACTCCCCTATTTCACCCCTATGAGCAGTTCTTC

V: TRBV2
D: NA
J: TRBJ2-7
size: NA
CDR3: CASKGQIYEQYF
DNA: TGTGCCAGCAAGGGGCAGATTTACGAGCAGTACTTC

V: TRBV5-5
D: NA
J: TRBJ2-3
size: NA
CDR3: CASSPPGVLVTDTQYF
DNA: TGTGCCAGCAGCCCGCCAGGGGTCTTAGTAACAGATACGCAGTATTTT

V: TRBV14
D: TRBD1
J: TRBJ2-1
size: NA
CDR3: CASSGFGQGANNEQFF
DNA: TGTGCCAGCAGCGGATTTGGACAGGGGGCGAACAATGAGCAGTTCTTC

V: TRBV6-4
D: NA
J: TRBJ2-1
size: few
CDR3: CASSDGGASNEQFF
DNA: TGTGCCAGCAGTGACGGGGGGGCTTCCAATGAGCAGTTCTTC

V: TRBV7-9
D: TRBD2
J: TRBJ2-1
size: NA
CDR3: CASSPKWTSGNNEQFF
DNA: TGTGCCAGCAGTCCTAAATGGACTAGCGGTAACAATGAGCAGTTCTTC

V: TRBV28
D: NA
J: TRBJ1-5
size: NA
CDR3: CASSPQPPRTGSNQPQHF
DNA: TGTGCCAGCAGTCCACAACCCCCCCGGACGGGAAGCAATCAGCCCCAGCATTTT

V: TRBV19
D: NA
J: TRBJ2-7
size: NA
CDR3: CASSIGGGTYEQYF
DNA: TGTGCCAGTAGTATCGGTGGCGGGACCTACGAGCAGTACTTC

V: TRBV5-5
D: TRBD1
J: TRBJ1-2
size: NA
CDR3: CASSLWTGRANYGYTF
DNA: TGTGCCAGCAGCTTGTGGACAGGACGAGCTAACTATGGCTACACCTTC

V: TRBV7-8
D: NA
J: TRBJ1-4
size: NA
CDR3: CASSVHRVPNEKLFF
DNA: TGTGCCAGCAGCGTCCACCGGGTCCCAAATGAAAAACTGTTTTTT

V: TRBV7-6
D: TRBD1
J: TRBJ1-5
size: NA
CDR3: CASSLLSRTGGPNQPQHF
DNA: TGTGCCAGCAGCTTACTTAGTAGAACAGGGGGCCCCAATCAGCCCCAGCATTTT

V: TRBV7-9
D: NA
J: TRBJ1-2
size: NA
CDR3: CASSLGVRGYTF
DNA: TGTGCCAGCAGCTTAGGAGTCAGGGGCTACACCTTC

V: TRBV19
D: TRBD1
J: TRBJ1-1
size: NA
CDR3: CASSATGRAFF
DNA: TGTGCCAGTAGTGCGACAGGGCGAGCTTTCTTT

V: TRBV2
D: NA
J: TRBJ1-2
size: NA
CDR3: CASSDRASSQGGYTF
DNA: TGTGCCAGCAGTGATCGGGCCAGTTCGCAGGGGGGCTACACCTTC

V: TRBV27
D: TRBD1
J: TRBJ2-7
size: NA
CDR3: CASSLSPRQGHEQYF
DNA: TGTGCCAGCAGTTTATCTCCCCGACAGGGTCACGAGCAGTACTTC

V: TRBV28
D: NA
J: TRBJ1-1
size: NA
CDR3: CASSLFRVSEAFF
DNA: TGTGCCAGCAGTTTATTTCGGGTTTCTGAAGCTTTCTTT

V: TRBV9
D: TRBD1
J: TRBJ2-7
size: NA
CDR3: CASSVGQGTYEQYF
DNA: TGTGCCAGCAGCGTAGGACAGGGCACCTACGAGCAGTACTTC

V: TRBV28
D: NA
J: TRBJ2-3
size: NA
CDR3: CASSLTGLNTQYF
DNA: TGTGCCAGCAGTTTAACAGGGTTGAATACGCAGTATTTT

V: TRBV9
D: TRBD1
J: TRBJ2-1
size: NA
CDR3: CASSLGQAPGNEQFF
DNA: TGTGCCAGCAGCCTCGGACAGGCCCCGGGGAATGAGCAGTTCTTC